Below, 20 T cell receptor beta chains from the same sample are listed, as sequenced in a study of pediatric ulcerative colitis. Rectal tissue came from one to two pinch biopsies taken at colonoscopy. Assay used: immunoSEQ multiplex PCR; TCRdb lists only in-frame clones, some missing. The data contain tens of thousands of clones, roughly 79% of them seen just once; the ten biggest clones take up over 3%. Sequencing input: gut tissue. Every receptor here comes from a girl between 10 and 17 years old with moderate ulcerative colitis.

The V call is TRBV18, the J call TRBJ2-3; D may be TRBD1 (6 bases). Germline lookup yields CDR1 KGHSH and CDR2 LQKENI. There are 15 residues in the CDR3. The germline V and J ends were trimmed by 3 bases and 2 bases, with 12 bases remaining between them. CDR3 nucleotide sequence: TGTGCCAGCTCACCCGGGACAAGCAACACAGATACGCAGTATTTT. Its translation is CASSPGTSNTDTQYF.

J is TRBJ2-1 and V is TRBV10-3; perhaps TRBD1 as D (5 bases). The ends were cut back, 3 bases at V and 9 bases at J, with 15 bases in the middle. CDR3 length: 14 amino acids. Looked up from germline, CDR1 is ENHRY and CDR2 is SYGVKD. The CDR3 here is CAISEGADFSEQFF. The CDR3 DNA reads as TGTGCCATCAGTGAAGGGGCGGATTTCAGTGAGCAGTTCTTC.

This clone was counted only a few times. The chain uses TRBV6-6 and TRBJ1-6; D not certain. From germline, CDR1 is MNHNY and CDR2 SVGAGI (reference sequence). The CDR3 covers 15 residues. V lost 0 bases to trimming and J lost 10 bases, with 13 bases between them. The CDR3 DNA sequence: TGTGCCAGCAGTTACTCGGTCCTACACGAGTCACCCCTCCACTTT. This codes for CASSYSVLHESPLHF.

The chain couples TRBV15 to TRBJ2-1; D not resolved. This CDR3 comprises 15 residues. Trimming cost V 0 bases and J 6 bases, with 12 bases left between them. Germline loops: CDR1 LNHNV, CDR2 YYDKDF (reference sequence). CDR3 sequence: CATSRELGLGNEQFF. In nucleotides, the CDR3 is TGTGCCACCAGCAGAGAGCTAGGGCTGGGCAATGAGCAGTTCTTC.

V gene TRBV11-2 combines with J gene TRBJ2-7; 9 bases are shared with TRBD1. Germline CDR1 and CDR2: SGHAT and FQNNGV. V dropped 5 bases and J dropped 3; count of bases not matched to a gene: 8. This CDR3 is built from 15 residues. CDR3 in DNA: TGTGCCAGCAGCCTCGACAGGGGGATTTACTACGAGCAGTACTTC. This encodes CASSLDRGIYYEQYF.

The V call is TRBV7-9, the J call TRBJ2-5; D uncertain. This CDR3 contains 16 residues. V gave up 0 bases and J gave up 1 base, with 12 bases separating them. Germline assignment: CDR1 SEHNR and CDR2 FQNEAQ (reference sequence). CDR3 sequence (DNA): TGTGCCAGCAGCTTAGCGGGGATTGGGCCCCAAGAGACCCAGTACTTC. Its protein is CASSLAGIGPQETQYF.

This sequence joins TRBV7-9 and TRBJ1-2; D possibly corresponds to TRBD1 (5 bases). V was pared by 3 bases and J by 1 base, with 12 bases between. The V gene's germline CDR1 is SEHNR and CDR2 FQNEAQ (reference sequence). This CDR3 contains 15 residues. The CDR3 coding sequence is TGTGCCAGCAGCTTGGGCCAGGGAATTAACTATGGCTACACCTTC. Residues: CASSLGQGINYGYTF.

This chain joins TRBV7-9 and TRBJ1-1; D ambiguous. V shed 3 bases and J shed 1 base, with 6 bases lying between them. The germline gives CDR1 SEHNR, CDR2 FQNEAQ (reference sequence). The CDR3 sequence is 13 residues long. CDR3 nucleotide sequence: TGTGCCAGCAGCTTCTCAGGGAACACTGAAGCTTTCTTT. Translated: CASSFSGNTEAFF.

The rearrangement links TRBV30 to TRBJ1-4; D possibly corresponds to TRBD1 (5 bases). The CDR3 is made up of 12 amino acids. The ends were cut back, 0 bases at V and 10 bases at J, with 9 bases in the middle. Germline CDR1 is GTSNPN and CDR2 is SVGIG (reference sequence). The CDR3 reads CAWSVSQGKLFF. The CDR3 DNA sequence: TGTGCCTGGAGTGTAAGCCAGGGAAAACTGTTTTTT.

V gene TRBV19 combines with J gene TRBJ2-5; the match to TRBD2 covers 11 bases. This CDR3 contains 17 residues. CDR1 is LNHDA and CDR2 is SQIVND in the germline V gene (reference sequence). Trimming at V came to 8 bases and at J to 5 bases, leaving 16 bases not matched to a gene. The CDR3 here is CASRAVPSGGKRETQYF. The CDR3 region has the DNA TGTGCCAGTCGAGCGGTACCTAGCGGGGGGAAAAGGGAGACCCAGTACTTC.

The CDR3 DNA reads TGTGCCATCAGTGAGGAGACAGGTCCGAACGAGCAGTACTTC. Protein sequence: CAISEETGPNEQYF. The V gene is TRBV10-3, the J gene TRBJ2-7, with D tentatively TRBD1 (6 bases). The germline CDR1 and CDR2 sequences are ENHRY and SYGVKD. The CDR3 has 14 amino acids. V was pared by 2 bases and J by 5 bases, with 13 bases between.

Notes on this clone: Other nucleotide sequences in the sample specify the same CDR3. J is TRBJ1-1 and V is TRBV6-6, with a weak D call TRBD1 (6 bases). CDR1 and CDR2 (germline): MNHNY, SVGAGI (reference sequence). The CDR3 length is 13 residues. Trimming pared 1 base from V and 3 bases from J, leaving 6 bases between. The CDR3 bases are TGTGCCAGCAGTTACTGGACAGACACTGAAGCTTTCTTT. Translation: CASSYWTDTEAFF.

The chain uses TRBV11-3 and TRBJ2-1; 14 bases are a match to TRBD2. The V gene end was trimmed by 4 bases and the J gene end by 7 bases; junction bases not matched to a gene: 6. Per the germline V gene, CDR1 is SGHNT and CDR2 is YENEEA. The CDR3 extends over 16 amino acids. The CDR3 DNA follows: TGTGCCAGCAGCTCCGGACTAGCGGGAGGTAAAAATGAGCAGTTCTTC. Amino acids: CASSSGLAGGKNEQFF.

The chain links TRBV7-9 to TRBJ2-3; D possibly corresponds to TRBD1 (8 bases). Deletions cut 5 bases from V and 2 bases from J, with 14 bases between. This CDR3 is 15 amino acids long. CDR1 and CDR2 from the germline V gene are SEHNR and FQNEAQ (reference sequence). The CDR3 reads CASSSGTGYTDTQYF. CDR3 nucleotides: TGTGCCAGCAGCAGCGGGACAGGCTACACAGATACGCAGTATTTT.

V usage is TRBV2 and J usage is TRBJ2-5; 11 bases map to TRBD2. Germline lookup yields CDR1 SNHLY and CDR2 FYNNEI. The CDR3 sequence is 16 residues long. V lost 5 bases to trimming and J lost 3 bases; unmatched junction nucleotides: 8. This chain's CDR3 is CASSRGPGLAEETQYF. As DNA, the CDR3 is TGTGCCAGCAGTAGGGGACCGGGACTAGCGGAAGAGACCCAGTACTTC.

This chain connects TRBV7-2 to TRBJ1-5; maybe TRBD1 (6 bases). Germline lookup yields CDR1 SGHTA and CDR2 FQGNSA. V was pared by 2 bases and J by 2 bases, with 7 bases between. There are 14 residues in the CDR3. The CDR3 is CASSLRQGNQPQHF. DNA of the CDR3: TGTGCCAGCAGCTTAAGACAGGGCAATCAGCCCCAGCATTTT.

This chain uses TRBV6-1 with TRBJ2-7, with D possibly TRBD2 on 7 matching bases. The germline V gene encodes CDR1 MNHNS and CDR2 SASEGT. CDR3 length equals 14 residues. V lost 5 bases and J 5 bases, leaving 16 bases between the germline ends. This CDR3 reads CASSIWGGPDEQYF. CDR3 sequence (DNA): TGTGCCAGCAGTATTTGGGGGGGGCCGGACGAGCAGTACTTC.

This clone was observed a few times. V is TRBV7-9 and J is TRBJ1-2; D gene uncertain. From germline, CDR1 is SEHNR and CDR2 FQNEAQ (reference sequence). Trimming stripped 1 base from V and 6 bases from J, with 0 bases between. The CDR3 has 10 amino acids. The DNA for the CDR3 is TGTGCCAGCAGCTTAGATGGCTACACCTTC. Its protein is CASSLDGYTF. Together with reference TRBV7-9 and TRBJ1-2, the CDR3 gives the full variable domain: DTGVSQNPRHKITKRGQNVTFRCDPISEHNRLYWYRQTLGQGPEFLTYFQNEAQLEKSRLLSDRFSAERPKGSFSTLEIQRTEQGDSAMYLCASSLDGYTFGSGTRLTVV.

The chain links TRBV21-1 to TRBJ2-7; TRBD2, the table's D call, was not compared with the DNA. TRBV21-1 is designated a pseudogene. The CDR3 is 17 residues long. The CDR3 nucleotides are TGTGCCAGCAGCAAAGCGTGGGGTAGCGGGGGCTCCTACGAGCAGTACTTC. This codes for CASSKAWGSGGSYEQYF.

The rearrangement links TRBV25-1 to TRBJ1-1; no clear D. The V end lost 5 bases, the J end lost 6 bases, and 16 bases lay between the germline ends. Germline loops: CDR1 MGHDK, CDR2 SYGVNS. The CDR3 consists of 14 residues. The CDR3 DNA reads TGTGCCAGCAGTATTGGGGAGTTGGGGTCTGAAGCTTTCTTT. It yields the protein CASSIGELGSEAFF.